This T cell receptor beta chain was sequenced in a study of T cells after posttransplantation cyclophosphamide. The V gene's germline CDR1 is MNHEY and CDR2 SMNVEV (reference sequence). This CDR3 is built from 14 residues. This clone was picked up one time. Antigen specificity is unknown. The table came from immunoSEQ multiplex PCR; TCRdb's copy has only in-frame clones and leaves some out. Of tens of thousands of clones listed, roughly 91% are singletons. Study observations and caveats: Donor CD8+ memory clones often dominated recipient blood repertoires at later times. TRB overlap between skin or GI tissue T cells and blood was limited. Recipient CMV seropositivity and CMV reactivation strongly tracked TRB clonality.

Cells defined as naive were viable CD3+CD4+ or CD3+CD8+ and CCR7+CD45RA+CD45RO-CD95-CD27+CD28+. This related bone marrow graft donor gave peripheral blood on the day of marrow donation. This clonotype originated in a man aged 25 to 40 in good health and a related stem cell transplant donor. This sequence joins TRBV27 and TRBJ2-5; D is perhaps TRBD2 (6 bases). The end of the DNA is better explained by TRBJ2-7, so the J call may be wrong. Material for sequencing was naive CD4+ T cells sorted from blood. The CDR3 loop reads CASSFGTSSTEQYF. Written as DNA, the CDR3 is TGTGCCAGCAGTTTCGGGACTTCATCGACCGAGCAGTACTTC.